This TCR beta chain was obtained from a study of shared clonotypes between healthy human individuals. Assay used: immunoSEQ multiplex PCR; TCRdb lists only in-frame clones, some missing. The sample contains 1.5 million to 2.5 million clones, about 95% of which appear only once. Deletions cut 8 bases from V and 7 bases from J, with 14 bases between. This CDR3 spans 13 amino acids. CDR1 and CDR2 from the germline V gene are MNHEY and SMNVEV (reference sequence). Terminally differentiated effector memory CD45RA+ cells were excluded from the naive CD8 cells, which were CD45RO-negative and positively selected for CCR7.

The chain uses TRBV27 and TRBJ1-4; no firm D call. The receptor was derived from a man in his late teens or twenties in good health. The sample was naive CD8+ T cells sorted from blood. The CDR3 region has the DNA TGTGCCAGCGCCTCCCTGGGGTTTGAAAAACTGTTTTTT. This encodes CASASLGFEKLFF.